These T cell receptor beta chains were read from a single sample in a study of beta chain features in type 1 diabetes. Method: immunoSEQ multiplex PCR; TCRdb's copy keeps in-frame clones and lacks some. Found here are some 330,000 clones, over 9.5% of them singletons; the top ten hold roughly 0.0097%. What was sequenced was naive CD4+ T cells from blood. The receptor set was obtained from a woman between 18 and 30 years old with type 1 diabetes. Both conserved end residues are part of each CDR3. The D gene is left open where the match is weak.

>TRBJ2-1|TRBD2|TRBV7-8|15
CASSLQRGPYNEQFF
>TRBJ1-3|TRBD1|TRBV9|18
CASSLGGPQGRSGNTIYF
>TRBJ2-7|NA|TRBV6-4|16
CASTPGRGLRSYEQYF
>TRBJ2-2|TRBD1|TRBV19|14
CASRLQGAGGELFF
>TRBJ1-2|NA|TRBV7-9|18
CASSYDLVALSGVDGYTF
>TRBJ2-1|NA|TRBV15|15
CATSRDIGQYNEQFF
>TRBJ1-2|TRBD1|TRBV9|12
CASSMGQHGYTF
>TRBJ2-3|NA|TRBV6-5|15
CASIRDGSPGDTQYF
>TRBJ1-1|NA|TRBV11-2|11
CASSLLLVAFF
>TRBJ2-3|TRBD2|TRBV18|15
CASSPASAGGYTQYF
>TRBJ2-5|TRBD1|TRBV18|14
CASSAGTGMETQYF
>TRBJ1-5|NA|TRBV7-2|16
CASSPREGPSNQPQHF
>TRBJ2-1|TRBD1|TRBV7-9|17
CASSLDPIGQGSNEQFF
>TRBJ2-1|NA|TRBV4-2|16
CASSQDRGGTYNEQFF
>TRBJ1-2|NA|TRBV7-2|14
CASSRAGYVYGYTF
>TRBJ2-4|NA|TRBV29-1|13
CSVAGRAKNIQYF